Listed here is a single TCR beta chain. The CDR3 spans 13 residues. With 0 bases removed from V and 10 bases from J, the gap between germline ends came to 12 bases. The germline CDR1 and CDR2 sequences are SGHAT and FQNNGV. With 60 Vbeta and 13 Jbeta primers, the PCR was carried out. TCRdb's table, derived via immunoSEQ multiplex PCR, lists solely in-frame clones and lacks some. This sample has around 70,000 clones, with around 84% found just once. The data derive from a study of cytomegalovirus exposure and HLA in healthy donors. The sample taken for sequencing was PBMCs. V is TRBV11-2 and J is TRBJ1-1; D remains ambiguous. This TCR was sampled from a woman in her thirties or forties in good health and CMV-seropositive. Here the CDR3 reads CASSLDGVPRAFF. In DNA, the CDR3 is TGTGCCAGCAGCTTAGATGGAGTGCCCCGAGCTTTCTTT.